Listed here are 11 T cell receptor beta chains from one sample, sequenced in a study of T cells in localized non-small cell lung cancer. Only in-frame clones appear in the TCRdb table, and some are missing; sequencing was by immunoSEQ multiplex PCR. This table holds some 12,000 clones, roughly 84% found once. The sequenced sample was peripheral blood, obtained before any cancer treatment. The receptor set was obtained from a male donor at least 60 years old with stage III lung adenocarcinoma.

As DNA, the CDR3 is TGTGCCATCAGTCGGACGGAAATCCCGAACACTGAAGCTTTCTTT. Its translation: CAISRTEIPNTEAFF. V gene TRBV10-3 combines with J gene TRBJ1-1; D is undetermined. This CDR3 contains 15 residues. V was pared by 5 bases and J by 1 base, with 14 bases between. Germline CDR1 and CDR2: ENHRY and SYGVKD.

The chain joins TRBV5-6 to TRBJ2-7; D ambiguous. This CDR3 comprises 13 residues. Between the trimmed V and J ends, which lost 4 bases and 2 bases, there was a span of 10 bases. The germline CDR1 and CDR2 sequences are SGHDT and YYEEEE. The DNA for the CDR3 is TGTGCCAGCAGCGCCCGGATTGCCTACGAGCAGTACTTC. It yields the protein CASSARIAYEQYF. Supplemented by reference TRBV5-6 and TRBJ2-7, the full variable domain reads DAGVTQSPTHLIKTRGQQVTLRCSPKSGHDTVSWYQQALGQGPQFIFQYYEEEERQRGNFPDRFSGHQFPNYSSELNVNALLLGDSALYLCASSARIAYEQYFGPGTRLTVT.

This clone was counted a few times. J is TRBJ2-5 and V is TRBV6-5; TRBD2 might be the D (6 bases). Germline-derived CDR1 and CDR2 are MNHEY and SVGAGI. Trimming removed 7 bases from V and 5 bases from J, with 17 bases in between. CDR3 size: 14 residues. For the CDR3, the DNA is TGTGCCAGCAAAAACAGGAGGGGCGGTGAGACCCAGTACTTC. Translated: CASKNRRGGETQYF.

The rearrangement links TRBV7-6 to TRBJ2-5, with D unclear. The length of the CDR3 is 14 residues. CDR1 is SGHVS, CDR2 FNYEAQ, per germline. V gave up 0 bases and J gave up 0 bases, with 5 bases separating them. The CDR3 loop reads CASSLAVYQETQYF. CDR3 nucleotides: TGTGCCAGCAGCTTAGCCGTGTACCAAGAGACCCAGTACTTC. The full variable domain, with the rest looked up from reference TRBV7-6 and TRBJ2-5, is GAGVSQSPRYKVTKRGQDVALRCDPISGHVSLYWYRQALGQGPEFLTYFNYEAQQDKSGLPNDRFSAERPEGSISTLTIQRTEQRDSAMYRCASSLAVYQETQYFGPGTRLLVL.

V usage is TRBV5-4 and J usage is TRBJ1-4; D uncertain. Trimming removed 4 bases from V and 5 bases from J, with 12 bases in between. CDR3 length: 14 amino acids. The germline V gene has CDR1 SGHNT and CDR2 YYREEE (reference sequence). The CDR3 loop reads CASSPNGLNEKLFF. The CDR3 region has the DNA TGTGCCAGCAGCCCAAACGGTCTAAATGAAAAACTGTTTTTT.

The J gene is TRBJ2-7, the V gene TRBV27; 7 positions match TRBD1. Germline values: CDR1 MNHEY, CDR2 SMNVEV (reference sequence). The CDR3 is made up of 14 amino acids. The V gene end was trimmed by 6 bases and the J gene end by 4 bases; junction bases not matched to a gene: 9. This CDR3 is CASRMTGSFYEQYF. The CDR3 bases are TGTGCCAGCAGGATGACAGGGAGCTTTTACGAGCAGTACTTC.

This rearrangement joins TRBV2 to TRBJ2-7, with D perhaps matching TRBD1 (6 bases). Germline CDR1 reads SNHLY; CDR2 reads FYNNEI. V was shortened by 3 bases and J by 6 bases, with 12 bases between the two germline ends. The CDR3 sequence is 13 residues long. The CDR3 DNA reads TGTGCCAGCAGTGATTGGGGGCAGTCCGAGCAGTACTTC. Amino acids: CASSDWGQSEQYF.

As regards this clone: The junction shows a germline mismatch at one end, possibly a read error. The chain combines TRBV7-2 with TRBJ1-1; D gene unclear. Germline assignment: CDR1 SGHTA and CDR2 FQGNSA. This CDR3 is 13 amino acids long. The CDR3 DNA reads TGCGCCAGCAGCCCGAACAGGAACACTGAAGCTTTCTTT. Translation: CASSPNRNTEAFF.

The rearrangement joins TRBV29-1 to TRBJ1-3; D not resolved. Trimming left V 6 bases short and J 0 bases short, with 12 bases between. Germline assignment: CDR1 SQVTM and CDR2 ANQGSEA. The CDR3 sequence is 14 residues long. The CDR3, as DNA: TGCAGCGTGTCCGAAAGGAACTCTGGAAACACCATATATTTT. Its translation is CSVSERNSGNTIYF.

This rearrangement joins TRBV7-8 to TRBJ1-4; D is uncertain. The CDR3 is 14 amino acids. Between the trimmed V and J ends, which lost 2 bases and 0 bases, there was a span of 4 bases. The germline V gene has CDR1 SGHVS and CDR2 FQNEAQ. For the CDR3, the DNA is TGTGCCAGCAGCTTATCAACAACTAATGAAAAACTGTTTTTT. It is translated as CASSLSTTNEKLFF.

This chain joins TRBV7-2 and TRBJ2-5; D not resolved. Germline CDR1 SGHTA, CDR2 FQGNSA. V lost 1 base to trimming and J lost 3 bases, with 15 bases between them. The CDR3 has 16 residues. The CDR3: CASSLEGPRIKETQYF. Written as DNA, the CDR3 is TGTGCCAGCAGCTTAGAGGGCCCGAGGATCAAAGAGACCCAGTACTTC.